The clone carrying this T cell receptor beta chain was recorded a few times. Its specificity is unknown. This PCR relied on a set of 60 Vbeta primers and 13 Jbeta primers. Produced via immunoSEQ multiplex PCR; TCRdb's table is partial and in-frame only. Here the sample spans more than 90,000 clones, 65% to 80% being singletons. This sample is part of a study of cytomegalovirus exposure and HLA in healthy donors. For the study at large: There were about 85 million unique TCRs (from HLA-typed donors) in an early data release. Membership in the Caucasian-associated ancestry cluster was found for 75% to 90% of roughly 360 genotyped donors.

Study-wide results and limits: In an earlier analysis, in some 540 donors, most V segments appeared productive either ~87% or ~30% of the time. Cytomegalovirus association was assigned to 150 to 200 TCR beta chains.

V was clipped by 0 bases and J by 6 bases, with 9 bases between them. CDR1 and CDR2 (germline): MNHEY, SVGAGI. CDR3 length equals 14 residues. The TCR comes from a young man in good health and CMV-seropositive. The V and J genes are TRBV6-5 and TRBJ2-1; D is ambiguous. What was sequenced was PBMCs. The CDR3 spells CASSYSRLANEQFF. CDR3 bases: TGTGCCAGCAGTTACTCGAGATTAGCCAATGAGCAGTTCTTC.